These 27 T cell receptor beta chains share one sample of origin, sequenced in a study of post-analysis software for immune sequencing data. Whole-study findings and limits: TRBV5-6, TRBV5-1 and TRBV20-1 belonged to a set of about five TRBV segments that were more frequent in patients than controls.

These receptors' targets are unknown. cDNA libraries for TCR beta contained unique molecular identifiers. TCRdb reanalysed the PCR reads using MiXCR and keeps one entry per CDR3 protein. The sample shows approximately 150,000 distinct CDR3 sequences, about 30% of them seen only once. The sequencing sample was made of blood. These receptors were taken from a girl aged 5-17 years with multiple sclerosis.

This clonotype was picked up a small number of times. The V and J genes are TRBV20-1 and TRBJ1-4; D uncertain. Germline V gives CDR1 DFQATT, CDR2 SNEGSKA (reference sequence). Trimming pared 4 bases from V and 3 bases from J, leaving 9 bases between. The CDR3 is 13 residues long. Here the CDR3 reads CSATALPNEKLFF. The DNA of the CDR3 is TGCAGTGCTACAGCCCTTCCTAATGAAAAACTGTTTTTT.

In its sample, this clonotype was seen a few times. The CDR3 DNA follows: TGTGCCAGCAGCCCCCTGTTGGGCGGGGTTAACAATGAGCAGTTCTTC. Residues: CASSPLLGGVNNEQFF. The chain employs TRBV2 and TRBJ2-1; tentative D call: TRBD2 (6 bases). Germline V lookup: CDR1 SNHLY, CDR2 FYNNEI. The CDR3 consists of 16 residues. The ends were cut back, 6 bases at V and 5 bases at J, with 20 bases in the middle.

The chain links TRBV20-1 to TRBJ1-5, with no clear D. V was clipped by 5 bases and J by 5 bases, with 16 bases between them. This CDR3 region has 14 residues. Germline CDR1 DFQATT, CDR2 SNEGSKA (reference sequence). The CDR3 bases are TGCAGTGCTGGGGAGGCAGGTCCTTATCAGCCCCAGCATTTT. It codes for CSAGEAGPYQPQHF.

The table lists this clonotype with many counts. The chain joins TRBV15 to TRBJ2-5, with 9 nucleotides matching TRBD2. CDR1 LNHNV and CDR2 YYDKDF come from the germline V gene (reference sequence). V trimming: 3 bases; J trimming: 2 bases; junction bases outside the gene matches: 7. This CDR3 has 16 amino acids. The CDR3 region is CATSSTPSGAQETQYF. The CDR3 DNA reads TGTGCCACCAGCAGTACCCCTAGCGGGGCTCAAGAGACCCAGTACTTC.

Comments on this clonotype: A much larger clone differs by one base, so this may be a read error. V and J are TRBV3-1 and TRBJ2-5; TRBD2 is a possible D gene (6 bases). Germline V gene lookup returns CDR1 LGHDT and CDR2 YNNKEL (reference sequence). The CDR3 contains 14 residues. The CDR3 protein is CASNQDGGSETQYF. The CDR3 DNA reads TGTGCCAGCAACCAAGATGGAGGGTCGGAGACCCAGTACTTC.

This clonotype was recorded a few times. The chain employs TRBV4-2 and TRBJ2-2; D is perhaps TRBD2 (6 bases). The CDR3 is made up of 16 amino acids. Germline CDR1 LGHNA, CDR2 YNFKEQ. V gave up 1 base and J gave up 0 bases, with 9 bases separating them. This chain's CDR3 is CASSQVGRTNTGELFF. DNA for the CDR3: TGTGCCAGCAGCCAAGTAGGGAGGACGAACACCGGGGAGCTGTTTTTT.

Ten or more counts support this clonotype. The V and J genes are TRBV3-1 and TRBJ2-3; 8 nucleotides agree with TRBD2. With V trimmed by 0 bases and J by 1 base, 6 bases remained unmatched. Germline loops: CDR1 LGHDT, CDR2 YNNKEL (reference sequence). The CDR3 runs 17 residues. The CDR3 DNA follows: TGTGCCAGCAGCCAAGATGAATCTAGCGGGTGCACAGATACGCAGTATTTT. This sequence encodes CASSQDESSGCTDTQYF.

This clonotype has only a few counts. This chain uses TRBV20-1 with TRBJ2-7, with 11 bases identical to TRBD1. The length of the CDR3 is 16 residues. With 3 bases clipped from V and 0 bases from J, the junction kept 7 bases outside the gene matches. Germline V gene sequence: CDR1 DFQATT, CDR2 SNEGSKA (reference sequence). Written as DNA, the CDR3 is TGCAGTGCTAGGATATGGACAGGGGGCAGCTCCTACGAGCAGTACTTC. Encoded protein: CSARIWTGGSSYEQYF.

The table lists this clonotype with a few counts. The V and J genes are TRBV13 and TRBJ2-1; TRBD1 matches at 7 bases. The CDR3 is 17 residues long. In germline, CDR1 is PRHDT, CDR2 FYEKMQ (reference sequence). The J segment lost 1 base and the V segment lost 4 bases, leaving 10 bases of the junction unmatched. In nucleotides, the CDR3 is TGTGCCAGCAGCTCTTTCTCGAGGGGGCATTCCTACAATGAGCAGTTCTTC. As protein: CASSSFSRGHSYNEQFF.

This clonotype was observed a handful of times. The V call is TRBV5-4, the J call TRBJ2-5; 7 positions agree with TRBD1. The V segment lost 2 bases and the J segment 1 base; nucleotides outside the gene matches: 8. CDR1 and CDR2 (germline): SGHNT, YYREEE (reference sequence). The CDR3 is made up of 16 amino acids. In nucleotides, the CDR3 is TGTGCCAGCAGCTTACCGATGACAGGGACCCAAGAGACCCAGTACTTC. Its protein is CASSLPMTGTQETQYF.

This chain joins TRBV16 and TRBJ2-1, with no clear D. This CDR3 is built from 12 residues. The V end lost 0 bases, the J end lost 9 bases, and 6 bases lay between the germline ends. CDR1 KGHSY and CDR2 FQNENV come from the germline V gene. The CDR3 reads CASSQSFSEQFF. The CDR3 DNA reads as TGTGCCAGCAGCCAATCGTTCAGTGAGCAGTTCTTC.

This clonotype was found many times. This chain uses TRBV11-2 with TRBJ2-5; D gene unclear. V gave up 5 bases and J gave up 5 bases, with 9 bases separating them. The CDR3 length is 12 residues. Per germline, CDR1 SGHAT and CDR2 FQNNGV. In nucleotides, the CDR3 is TGTGCCAGCAGCCAAATCAGGGAGACCCAGTACTTC. This gives the protein CASSQIRETQYF.

This clonotype has only a few counts. The CDR3 region has the DNA TGTGCCAGCAGTTTAAAGAGGGACAGCTACAATGAGCAGTTCTTC. This translates into CASSLKRDSYNEQFF. V and J are TRBV28 and TRBJ2-1; 7 bases are shared with TRBD1. Germline assignment: CDR1 MDHEN and CDR2 SYDVKM. V lost 2 bases, J lost 3 bases, and 4 bases stayed unmatched. The CDR3 totals 15 residues.

This chain connects TRBV15 to TRBJ2-7; a weak D match, TRBD2 (5 bases). The CDR3 runs 18 residues. Per germline, CDR1 LNHNV and CDR2 YYDKDF (reference sequence). V was shortened by 0 bases and J by 3 bases, with 21 bases between the two germline ends. The CDR3 DNA reads TGTGCCACCAGCAGAGATGTGGGATCGTTTGACCGGGACTACGAGCAGTACTTC. This codes for CATSRDVGSFDRDYEQYF. Drawing the rest from reference TRBV15 and TRBJ2-7, the complete variable domain is DAMVIQNPRYQVTQFGKPVTLSCSQTLNHNVMYWYQQKSSQAPKLLFHYYDKDFNNEADTPDNFQSRRPNTSFCFLDIRSPGLGDTAMYLCATSRDVGSFDRDYEQYFGPGTRLTVT.

Comments on this clonotype: A much more abundant neighbour one base away suggests this may be a read error. The genes are TRBV7-2 and TRBJ2-7; TRBD2 matches at 12 bases. Germline V gene sequence: CDR1 SGHTA, CDR2 FQGNSA. CDR3 size: 19 residues. Trimming removed 5 bases from V and 6 bases from J; junction bases left unmatched: 20. CDR3 nucleotides: TGTGCCAGCAGCCCCCATAGGCGGCTAGCGGGAGGGAATAGAGGCGAGCAGTACTTC. Protein sequence: CASSPHRRLAGGNRGEQYF.

Turning to this clonotype: A much larger clonotype is one base distant, so this may be a read error. The chain links TRBV10-2 to TRBJ2-3; D may correspond to TRBD1 or TRBD2 (5 bases each). CDR1 and CDR2 from the germline V gene are WSHSY and SAAADI. V lost 6 bases to trimming and J lost 5 bases, with 15 bases between them. The CDR3 totals 14 residues. The CDR3 loop is CASREGFLKDTQYF. As DNA, the CDR3 is TGCGCCAGCAGAGAGGGGTTTTTAAAAGATACGCAGTATTTT.

V usage is TRBV28 and J usage is TRBJ2-7, with a tentative D call TRBD1 (5 bases). Per germline, CDR1 MDHEN and CDR2 SYDVKM. The CDR3 has 14 residues. Deletions cut 5 bases from V and 3 bases from J, with 14 bases between. Here the CDR3 reads CASSLAGYLYEQYF. The CDR3 nucleotides are TGTGCCAGCAGTCTCGCAGGGTACCTCTACGAGCAGTACTTC.

About this clonotype itself: Given a much more abundant clone one base away, this may be a read error. The chain recombines TRBV7-9 with TRBJ2-5, with D tentatively TRBD1 (6 bases). Per germline, CDR1 SEHNR and CDR2 FQNEAQ (reference sequence). The CDR3 extends over 14 amino acids. The CDR3 loop reads CSSSFRDTQETQYF. CDR3 nucleotide sequence: TGTTCCAGCAGCTTCCGGGACACCCAAGAGACCCAGTACTTC.

In regard to this clonotype: One junction end disagrees with the germline gene, perhaps due to a read error. The chain is built from TRBV11-3 and TRBJ2-1; 9 nucleotides line up with TRBD2. The germline CDR1 and CDR2 sequences are SGHNT and YENEEA. The length of the CDR3 is 16 residues. The CDR3 sequence: CACSTSTSGAGNEQFF. In DNA form, the CDR3 reads TGTGCCTGCAGTACCTCGACTAGCGGAGCTGGCAATGAGCAGTTCTTC. Full variable domain (remainder filled in from reference TRBV11-3 and TRBJ2-1): EAGVVQSPRYKIIEKKQPVAFWCNPISGHNTLYWYLQNLGQGPELLIRYENEEAVDDSQLPKDRFSAERLKGVDSTLKIQPAELGDSAVYLCACSTSTSGAGNEQFFGPGTRLTVL.

This clonotype appeared many times. The chain carries TRBV11-2 and TRBJ2-7; perhaps TRBD1 as D (6 bases). The CDR3 runs 19 residues. V was clipped by 5 bases and J by 2 bases, with 28 bases between them. CDR1 is SGHAT and CDR2 is FQNNGV in the germline V gene. CDR3 region: CASSQSTGSVQRSPYEQYF. CDR3 sequence (DNA): TGTGCCAGCAGCCAATCGACAGGAAGCGTCCAAAGATCCCCCTACGAGCAGTACTTC.

This clonotype was seen ten or more times. The chain is built from TRBV12-3 or TRBV12-4 and TRBJ2-7; 7 nucleotides line up with TRBD2. This CDR3 comprises 14 residues. After removal of 2 bases from V and 4 bases from J, the junction contained 5 bases not matched to a gene. The CDR3 region is CASSLSGGRYEQYF. The CDR3 coding sequence is TGTGCCAGCAGTTTATCGGGGGGAAGGTACGAGCAGTACTTC.

About this clonotype: A much larger clone lies one base from this, so it may be a read error. The rearrangement joins TRBV5-1 to TRBJ2-7, with 11 bases fitting TRBD1. V shed 0 bases, J shed 12 bases, and the junction held 2 bases outside the gene matches. The CDR3 is 12 residues long. In germline, CDR1 is SGHRS, CDR2 YFSETQ. The CDR3 bases are TGCGCCAGCAGCTTGGCCGGGACAGGGGGGTACTTC. Protein: CASSLAGTGGYF. The variable domain in full, with the rest retrieved from reference TRBV5-1 and TRBJ2-7, is KAGVTQTPRYLIKTRGQQVTLSCSPISGHRSVSWYQQTPGQGLQFLFEYFSETQRNKGNFPGRFSGRQFSNSRSEMNVSTLELGDSALYLCASSLAGTGGYFGPGTRLTVT.

A remark on this clonotype: A much more abundant neighbour one base away suggests this may be a read error. This rearrangement joins TRBV24-1 to TRBJ2-5, with 9 bases lining up with TRBD2. The germline V gene encodes CDR1 KGHDR and CDR2 SFDVKD. This CDR3 contains 15 residues. CDR3 loop: CATSDWIAGEEAQYF. In DNA form, the CDR3 reads TGTGCCACCAGTGATTGGATAGCGGGAGAAGAGGCCCAGTACTTC.

This clonotype was seen ten or more times. This rearrangement joins TRBV5-4 to TRBJ2-3; perhaps D is TRBD1 or TRBD2 (5 bases each). Germline values: CDR1 SGHNT, CDR2 YYREEE (reference sequence). The CDR3 extends over 11 amino acids. The ends were cut back, 2 bases at V and 13 bases at J, with 11 bases in the middle. The CDR3 is CASSFGTWEYF. The CDR3, as DNA: TGTGCCAGCAGCTTCGGGACCTGGGAGTATTTT.

This clonotype was counted at least ten times. The chain carries TRBV10-3 and TRBJ1-4, with unresolved D. CDR3 length: 15 amino acids. CDR1 is ENHRY, CDR2 SYGVKD, per germline. The V and J ends lost 0 bases and 6 bases respectively, with 11 bases between them. DNA for the CDR3: TGTGCCATCAGTGAGTCGGCGTGGATGGATGAAAAACTGTTTTTT. Translating it yields CAISESAWMDEKLFF.

This clonotype was counted a few times. This may be a read error, as it is one base from a much larger clone. The CDR3 DNA reads TGCAGCGCCATACTACCCAATTTTTCCTGCAATGAGCAGTTCTTC. Translating gives CSAILPNFSCNEQFF. The chain carries TRBV29-1 and TRBJ2-1; D gene unclear. The CDR3 loop spans 15 amino acids. Looked up from germline, CDR1 is SQVTM and CDR2 is ANQGSEA.

To note about this clonotype: A much larger clone lies one base from this, so it may be a read error. The V gene is TRBV9, the J gene TRBJ2-1; D gene ambiguous. The germline V gene has CDR1 SGDLS and CDR2 YYNGEE. With 3 bases removed from V and 2 bases from J, the gap between germline ends came to 6 bases. This CDR3 spans 13 amino acids. The CDR3 is CASSEGPYNEQFF. DNA of the CDR3: TGTGCCAGCAGCGAGGGTCCCTACAATGAGCAGTTCTTC.